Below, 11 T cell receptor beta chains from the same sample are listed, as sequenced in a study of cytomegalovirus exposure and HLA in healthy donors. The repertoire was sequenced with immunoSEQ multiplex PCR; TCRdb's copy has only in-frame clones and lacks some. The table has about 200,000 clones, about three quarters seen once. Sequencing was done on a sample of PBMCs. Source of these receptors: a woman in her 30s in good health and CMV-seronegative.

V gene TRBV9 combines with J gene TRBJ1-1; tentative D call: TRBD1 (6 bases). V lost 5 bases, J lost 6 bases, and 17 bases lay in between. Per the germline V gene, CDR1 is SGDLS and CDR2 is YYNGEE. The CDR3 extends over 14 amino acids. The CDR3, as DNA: TGTGCCAGCAGTCCGGGGGGGCAAGGTCCTGAAGCTTTCTTT. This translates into CASSPGGQGPEAFF.

CDR3 residues: CASSLGQGKRGTGELFF. Written as DNA, the CDR3 is TGCGCCAGCAGCCTCGGACAGGGGAAGCGGGGCACCGGGGAGCTGTTTTTT. The chain employs TRBV5-1 and TRBJ2-2, with 9 nucleotides matching TRBD1. The germline V gene encodes CDR1 SGHRS and CDR2 YFSETQ. The CDR3 consists of 17 residues. Trimming took 4 bases from V and 4 from J; bases not matched to a gene: 11.

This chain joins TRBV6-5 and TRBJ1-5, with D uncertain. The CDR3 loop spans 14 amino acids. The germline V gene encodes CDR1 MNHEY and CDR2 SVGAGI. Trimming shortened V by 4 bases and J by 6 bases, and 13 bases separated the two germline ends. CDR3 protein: CASSSTSRGQPQHF. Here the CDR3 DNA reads TGTGCCAGCAGTTCCACAAGCCGCGGTCAGCCCCAGCATTTT.

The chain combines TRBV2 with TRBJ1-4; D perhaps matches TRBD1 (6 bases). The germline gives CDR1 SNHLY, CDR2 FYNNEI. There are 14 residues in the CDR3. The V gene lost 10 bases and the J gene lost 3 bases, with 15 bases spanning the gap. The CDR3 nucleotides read TGTGCCACCCGCAGTGGACAGCCTAATGAAAAACTGTTTTTT. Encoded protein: CATRSGQPNEKLFF.

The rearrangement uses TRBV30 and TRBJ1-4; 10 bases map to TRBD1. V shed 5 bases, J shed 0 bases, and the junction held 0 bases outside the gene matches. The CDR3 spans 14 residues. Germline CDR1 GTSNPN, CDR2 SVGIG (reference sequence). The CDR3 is CAWGQGATNEKLFF. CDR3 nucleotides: TGTGCCTGGGGACAGGGGGCAACTAATGAAAAACTGTTTTTT.

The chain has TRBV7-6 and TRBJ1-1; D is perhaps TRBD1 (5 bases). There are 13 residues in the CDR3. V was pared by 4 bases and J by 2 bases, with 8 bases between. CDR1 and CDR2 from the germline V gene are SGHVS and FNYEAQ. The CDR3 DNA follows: TGTGCCAGCAGCTCACAGGAAAACACTGAAGCTTTCTTT. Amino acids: CASSSQENTEAFF. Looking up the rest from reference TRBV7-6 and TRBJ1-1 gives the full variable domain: GAGVSQSPRYKVTKRGQDVALRCDPISGHVSLYWYRQALGQGPEFLTYFNYEAQQDKSGLPNDRFSAERPEGSISTLTIQRTEQRDSAMYRCASSSQENTEAFFGQGTRLTVV.

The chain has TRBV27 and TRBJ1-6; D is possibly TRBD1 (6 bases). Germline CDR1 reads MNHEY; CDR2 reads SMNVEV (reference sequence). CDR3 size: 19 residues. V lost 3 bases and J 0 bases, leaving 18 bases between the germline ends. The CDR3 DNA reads TGTGCCAGCAGTTTGGGCCAGGGGCGTCTGGTCTCCTATAATTCACCCCTCCACTTT. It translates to CASSLGQGRLVSYNSPLHF.

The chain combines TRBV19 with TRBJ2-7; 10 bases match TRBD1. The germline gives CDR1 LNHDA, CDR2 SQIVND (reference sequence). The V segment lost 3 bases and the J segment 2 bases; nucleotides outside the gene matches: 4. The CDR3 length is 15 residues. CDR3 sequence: CASSISGQGAYEQYF. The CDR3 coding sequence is TGTGCCAGTAGTATCAGTGGACAGGGGGCCTACGAGCAGTACTTC.

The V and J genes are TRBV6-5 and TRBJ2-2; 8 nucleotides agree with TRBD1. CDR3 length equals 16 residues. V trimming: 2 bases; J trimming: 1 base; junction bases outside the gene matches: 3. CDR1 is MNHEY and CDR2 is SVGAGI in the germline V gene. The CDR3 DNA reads TGTGCCAGCAGTTACCGACAGGGGCTGAACACCGGGGAGCTGTTTTTT. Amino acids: CASSYRQGLNTGELFF.

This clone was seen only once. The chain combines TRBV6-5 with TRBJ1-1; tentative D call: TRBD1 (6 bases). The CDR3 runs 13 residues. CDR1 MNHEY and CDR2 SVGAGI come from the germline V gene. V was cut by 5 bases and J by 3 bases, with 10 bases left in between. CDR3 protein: CASSAGVYTEAFF. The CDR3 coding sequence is TGTGCCAGCAGTGCAGGGGTTTACACTGAAGCTTTCTTT.

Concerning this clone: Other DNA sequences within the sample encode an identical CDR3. The CDR3 loop reads CASSLTSGGTYEQYF. CDR3 sequence (DNA): TGTGCCAGCAGTTTGACTAGCGGGGGGACCTACGAGCAGTACTTC. The V gene is TRBV28, the J gene TRBJ2-7; 13 nucleotides match TRBD2. Germline lookup yields CDR1 MDHEN and CDR2 SYDVKM. This CDR3 comprises 15 residues. The J segment lost 2 bases and the V segment lost 3 bases, leaving 1 base of the junction unmatched. The full variable domain, with the rest looked up from reference TRBV28 and TRBJ2-7, is DVKVTQSSRYLVKRTGEKVFLECVQDMDHENMFWYRQDPGLGLRLIYFSYDVKMKEKGDIPEGYSVSREKKERFSLILESASTNQTSMYLCASSLTSGGTYEQYFGPGTRLTVT.